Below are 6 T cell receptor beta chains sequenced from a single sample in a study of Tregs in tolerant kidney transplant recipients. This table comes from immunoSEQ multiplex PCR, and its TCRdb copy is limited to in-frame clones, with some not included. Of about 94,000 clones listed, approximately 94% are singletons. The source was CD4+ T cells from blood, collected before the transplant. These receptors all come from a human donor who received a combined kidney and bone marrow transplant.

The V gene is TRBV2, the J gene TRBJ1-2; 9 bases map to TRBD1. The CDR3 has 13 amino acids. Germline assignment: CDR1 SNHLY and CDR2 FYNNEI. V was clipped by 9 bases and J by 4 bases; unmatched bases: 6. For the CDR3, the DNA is TGTGCCAGTCACGGACAGGGGTTCTATGGCTACACCTTC. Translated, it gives CASHGQGFYGYTF. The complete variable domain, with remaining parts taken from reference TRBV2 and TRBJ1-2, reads EPEVTQTPSHQVTQMGQEVILRCVPISNHLYFYWYRQILGQKVEFLVSFYNNEISEKSEIFDDQFSVERPDGSNFTLKIRSTKLEDSAMYFCASHGQGFYGYTFGSGTRLTVV.

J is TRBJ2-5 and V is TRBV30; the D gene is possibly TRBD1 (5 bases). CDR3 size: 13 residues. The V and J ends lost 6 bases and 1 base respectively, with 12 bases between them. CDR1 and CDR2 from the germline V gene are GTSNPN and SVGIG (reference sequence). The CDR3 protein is CACATGVQETQYF. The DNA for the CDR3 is TGTGCCTGTGCAACAGGTGTCCAAGAGACCCAGTACTTC. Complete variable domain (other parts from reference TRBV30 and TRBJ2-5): SQTIHQWPATLVQPVGSPLSLECTVEGTSNPNLYWYRQAAGRGLQLLFYSVGIGQISSEVPQNLSASRPQDRQFILSSKKLLLSDSGFYLCACATGVQETQYFGPGTRLLVL.

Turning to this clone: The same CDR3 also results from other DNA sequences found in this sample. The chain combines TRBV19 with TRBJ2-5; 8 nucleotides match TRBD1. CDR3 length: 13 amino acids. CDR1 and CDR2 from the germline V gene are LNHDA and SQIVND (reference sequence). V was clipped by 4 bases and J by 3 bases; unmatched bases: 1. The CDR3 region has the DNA TGTGCCAGTAGTAAGGACAGGGAAGAGACCCAGTACTTC. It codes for CASSKDREETQYF.

CDR3 in amino acids: CASCLRLLNYGYTF. DNA of the CDR3: TGCGCCAGCTGCTTGCGGTTACTAAACTATGGCTACACCTTC. V is TRBV10-2 and J is TRBJ1-2; D gene uncertain. This CDR3 region has 14 residues. V shed 8 bases and J shed 2 bases, with 15 bases lying between them. Per germline, CDR1 WSHSY and CDR2 SAAADI.

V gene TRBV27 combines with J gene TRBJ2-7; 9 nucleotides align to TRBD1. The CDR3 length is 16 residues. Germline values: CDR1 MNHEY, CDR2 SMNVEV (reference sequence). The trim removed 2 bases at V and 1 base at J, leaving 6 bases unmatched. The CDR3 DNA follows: TGTGCCAGCAGTTTACTGGGACAGGGTTTATCCTACGAGCAGTACTTC. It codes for CASSLLGQGLSYEQYF.

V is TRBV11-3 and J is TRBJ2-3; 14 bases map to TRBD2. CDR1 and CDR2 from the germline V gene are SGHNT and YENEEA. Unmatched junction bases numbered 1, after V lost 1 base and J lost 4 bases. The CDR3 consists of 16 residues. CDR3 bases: TGTGCCAGCAGCTTAGGGACTAGCGGGAGGTCAGATACGCAGTATTTT. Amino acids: CASSLGTSGRSDTQYF. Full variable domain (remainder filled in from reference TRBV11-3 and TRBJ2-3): EAGVVQSPRYKIIEKKQPVAFWCNPISGHNTLYWYLQNLGQGPELLIRYENEEAVDDSQLPKDRFSAERLKGVDSTLKIQPAELGDSAVYLCASSLGTSGRSDTQYFGPGTRLTVL.